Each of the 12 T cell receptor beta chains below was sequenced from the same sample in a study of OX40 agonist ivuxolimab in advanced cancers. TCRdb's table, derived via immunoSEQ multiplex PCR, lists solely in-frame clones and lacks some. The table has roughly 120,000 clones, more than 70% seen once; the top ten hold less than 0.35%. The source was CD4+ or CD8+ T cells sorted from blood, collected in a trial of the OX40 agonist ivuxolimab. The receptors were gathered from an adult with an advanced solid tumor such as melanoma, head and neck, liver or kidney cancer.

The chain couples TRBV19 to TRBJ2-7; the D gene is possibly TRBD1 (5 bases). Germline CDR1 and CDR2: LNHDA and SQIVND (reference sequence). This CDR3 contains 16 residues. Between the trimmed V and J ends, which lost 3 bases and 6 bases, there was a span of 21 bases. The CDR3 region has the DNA TGTGCCAGTAGTATCTTCGGTTCCAGGGTGGGGTCCGAGCAGTACTTC. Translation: CASSIFGSRVGSEQYF.

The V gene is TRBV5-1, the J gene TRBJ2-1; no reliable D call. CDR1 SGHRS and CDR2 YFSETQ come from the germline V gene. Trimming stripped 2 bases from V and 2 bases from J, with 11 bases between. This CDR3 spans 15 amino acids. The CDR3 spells CASSLGQRTYNEQFF. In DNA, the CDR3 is TGCGCCAGCAGCTTAGGGCAGAGAACCTACAATGAGCAGTTCTTC.

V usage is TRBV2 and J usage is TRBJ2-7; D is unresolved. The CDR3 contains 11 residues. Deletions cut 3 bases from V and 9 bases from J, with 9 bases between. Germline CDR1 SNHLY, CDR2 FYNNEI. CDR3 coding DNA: TGTGCCAGCAGTGAGACCCGGCGGCAGTACTTC. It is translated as CASSETRRQYF.

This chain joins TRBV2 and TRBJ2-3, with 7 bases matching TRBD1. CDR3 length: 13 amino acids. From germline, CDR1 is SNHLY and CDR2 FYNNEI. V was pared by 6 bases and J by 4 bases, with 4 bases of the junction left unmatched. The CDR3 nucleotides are TGTGCCAGCAGGGGGGACAGTGCAGATACGCAGTATTTT. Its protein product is CASRGDSADTQYF. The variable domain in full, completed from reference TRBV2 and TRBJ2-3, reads EPEVTQTPSHQVTQMGQEVILRCVPISNHLYFYWYRQILGQKVEFLVSFYNNEISEKSEIFDDQFSVERPDGSNFTLKIRSTKLEDSAMYFCASRGDSADTQYFGPGTRLTVL.

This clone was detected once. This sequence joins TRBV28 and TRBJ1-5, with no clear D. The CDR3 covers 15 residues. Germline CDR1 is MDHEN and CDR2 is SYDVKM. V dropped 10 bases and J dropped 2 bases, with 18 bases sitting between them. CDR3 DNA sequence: TGTGCCACCAAATCTGCCGAGATGGGCAATCAGCCCCAGCATTTT. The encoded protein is CATKSAEMGNQPQHF.

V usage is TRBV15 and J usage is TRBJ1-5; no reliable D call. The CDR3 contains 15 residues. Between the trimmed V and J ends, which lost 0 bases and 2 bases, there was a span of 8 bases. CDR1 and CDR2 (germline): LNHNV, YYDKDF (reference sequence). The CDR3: CATSRDSRGNQPQHF. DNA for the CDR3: TGTGCCACCAGCAGAGATTCCCGTGGCAATCAGCCCCAGCATTTT.

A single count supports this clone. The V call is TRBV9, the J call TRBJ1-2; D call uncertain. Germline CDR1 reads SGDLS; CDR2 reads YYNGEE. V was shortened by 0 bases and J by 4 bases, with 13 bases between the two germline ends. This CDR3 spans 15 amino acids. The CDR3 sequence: CASSVGEGSAYGYTF. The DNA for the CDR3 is TGTGCCAGCAGCGTAGGTGAAGGATCTGCCTATGGCTACACCTTC. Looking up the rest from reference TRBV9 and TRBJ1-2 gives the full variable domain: DSGVTQTPKHLITATGQRVTLRCSPRSGDLSVYWYQQSLDQGLQFLIQYYNGEERAKGNILERFSAQQFPDLHSELNLSSLELGDSALYFCASSVGEGSAYGYTFGSGTRLTVV.

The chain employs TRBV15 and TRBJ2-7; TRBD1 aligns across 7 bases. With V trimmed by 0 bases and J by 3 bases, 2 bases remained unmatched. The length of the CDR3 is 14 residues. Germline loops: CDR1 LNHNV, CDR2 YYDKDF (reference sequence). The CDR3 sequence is CATSREQGFYEQYF. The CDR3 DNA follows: TGTGCCACCAGCAGAGAACAGGGGTTCTACGAGCAGTACTTC.

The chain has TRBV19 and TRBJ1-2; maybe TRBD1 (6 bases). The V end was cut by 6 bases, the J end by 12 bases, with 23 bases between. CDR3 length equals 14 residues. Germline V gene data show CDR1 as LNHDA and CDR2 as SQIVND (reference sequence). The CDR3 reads CASSPARGLQYNTF. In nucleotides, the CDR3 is TGTGCCAGTAGCCCAGCCAGGGGCCTCCAATATAACACCTTC.

CDR3 region: CASSKSGGRNEQFF. The CDR3 DNA follows: TGTGCCAGCTCTAAGTCGGGAGGTAGGAATGAGCAGTTCTTC. The chain couples TRBV11-3 to TRBJ2-1, with 7 bases fitting TRBD2. Trimming took 8 bases from V and 7 from J; bases not matched to a gene: 11. This CDR3 has 14 amino acids. Germline loops: CDR1 SGHNT, CDR2 YENEEA.

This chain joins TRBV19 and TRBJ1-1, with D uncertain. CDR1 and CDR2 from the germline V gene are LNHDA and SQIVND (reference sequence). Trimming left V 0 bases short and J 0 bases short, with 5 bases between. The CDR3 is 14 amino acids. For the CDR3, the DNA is TGTGCCAGTAGTATAGATCGACTGAACACTGAAGCTTTCTTT. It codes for CASSIDRLNTEAFF.

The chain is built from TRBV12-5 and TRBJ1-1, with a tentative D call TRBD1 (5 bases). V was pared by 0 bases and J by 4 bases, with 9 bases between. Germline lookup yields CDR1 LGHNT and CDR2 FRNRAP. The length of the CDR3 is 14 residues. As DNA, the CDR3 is TGTGCTAGTGGTTTGGTGGGGGGTTGCACTGAAGCTTTCTTT. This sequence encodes CASGLVGGCTEAFF.